This TCR beta chain came from a study of vaccination and CD4 T cells after COVID-19. The overall study: The convalescents were made up of six males and four females, two of whom were Hispanic. Overlapping spike peptides from SARS-CoV-2, HCoV-NL63, HCoV-OC43 and HCoV-229E served to stimulate the cells.

Sequencing of DNA taken from cultured CD4+ T cells relied on the Oncomine TCR Beta short-read assay. TCRdb re-called the PCR reads with MiXCR, one entry per CDR3 protein. The data hold 14,000 or so distinct CDR3 sequences, with about 60% observed a single time. Treatment noted: approximately nine-day PBMC culture with coronavirus spike peptide pools or control peptides (ViraFEST assay). Before TCRs were sequenced, ViraFEST expanded antigen-specific T cells with peptide pools. Germline V gene data show CDR1 as DFQATT and CDR2 as SNEGSKA (reference sequence). The CDR3 spans 13 residues. V lost 7 bases and J lost 4; bases outside the gene matches: 6. Turning to this clonotype: Its antigen is still unknown.

The TCR comes from a human donor who had recovered from COVID-19. Source material: CD4+ T cells from blood, cultured in vitro. The genes are TRBV20-1 and TRBJ2-1; 8 nucleotides match TRBD2. The CDR3 protein is CSGETSDYNEQFF. DNA for the CDR3: TGCAGTGGCGAGACTAGCGATTACAATGAGCAGTTCTTC.